These T cell receptor beta chains were read from a single sample in a study of T cell responses to AZD1222 COVID-19 vaccine. Only in-frame clones appear in the TCRdb table, and some are missing; sequencing was by immunoSEQ multiplex PCR. The data show 95,000 to 100,000 clones, around 87% seen once. Material: peripheral blood, obtained 28 days after the second AZD1222 dose. All receptors come from an adult who received the AZD1222 COVID-19 vaccine. Both conserved end residues are part of each CDR3.

>TRBJ1-6|TRBV28
CASSPYPRDGYNSPLHF
>TRBJ2-5|TRBV5-1
CASSLAQSQETQYF
>TRBJ2-7|TRBV25-1
CASRRDSSYEQYF
>TRBJ2-1|TRBV29-1
CSVEAGGYNEQFF
>TRBJ2-7|TRBV6-5
CASNLNSYEQYF
>TRBJ2-7|TRBV6-2/TRBV6-3
CASSYGGASYEQYF
>TRBJ1-1|TRBV30
CAWSEEDMNTEAFF
>TRBJ2-5|TRBV30
CAWVPREQETQYF
>TRBJ2-3|TRBV30
CAWSVSRTSGTPDTQYF
>TRBJ1-3|TRBV7-5
CARNTIYF
>TRBJ1-5|TRBV7-8
CASSETGVQPQHF
>TRBJ2-1|TRBV3-1/TRBV3-2
CASSRSSRSYNEQFF
>TRBJ2-7|TRBV10-2
CASSVLAGDYEQYF
>TRBJ2-5|TRBV5-1
CASSLRWTGGGRETQYF
>TRBJ2-7|TRBV4-1
CASSLVAGGPGEQYF
>TRBJ1-2|TRBV12-3/TRBV12-4
CASSLLDDYGYTF
>TRBJ1-2|TRBV7-2
CASSLAPRGYGYTF
>TRBJ2-3|TRBV10-3
CATGQVGSTDTQYF
>TRBJ1-4|TRBV7-2
CASSLVRAGSEKLFF
>TRBJ1-5|TRBV19
CASTTPSGGTSNQPQHF
>TRBJ2-1|TRBV12-3/TRBV12-4
CASSLSGRGEQFF
>TRBJ1-5|TRBV2
CASSGQINQPQHF
>TRBJ2-2|TRBV6-2/TRBV6-3
CASSPRPSGGGGNTGELFF
>TRBJ1-4|TRBV14
CASSPRGLTNEKLFF